The 21 T cell receptor beta chains below all came from one sample that was sequenced in a study of T cells in localized non-small cell lung cancer. Repertoires were generated with immunoSEQ multiplex PCR, while TCRdb's copy carries only in-frame clones and drops some. The profile shows approximately 81,000 clones, around 90% of them singletons. This sample comprised peripheral blood, obtained before any cancer treatment. All receptors come from a woman aged 35 to 75 with stage I squamous cell lung carcinoma.

This clone was seen a single time. The chain couples TRBV29-1 to TRBJ1-4; possibly TRBD1 for D (5 bases). The CDR3 consists of 12 residues. CDR1 is SQVTM and CDR2 is ANQGSEA in the germline V gene. This CDR3 reads CSAGREGEKLFF. The CDR3 DNA reads as TGCAGTGCAGGCAGGGAGGGTGAAAAACTGTTTTTT.

With regard to this clone: A junction boundary mismatches the germline segment, possibly from a read error. This chain connects TRBV19 to TRBJ1-1; TRBD1 matches 9 bases. CDR1 is LNHDA and CDR2 is SQIVND in the germline V gene (reference sequence). CDR3 length: 14 residues. The CDR3 loop reads CASTIQGADTEAFF. As DNA, the CDR3 is TGTGCCAGTACTATACAGGGGGCGGACACTGAAGCTTTCTTT.

The CDR3: CASSPIGQGPGQPQHF. CDR3 DNA sequence: TGTGCCAGCTCACCAATAGGACAGGGCCCCGGTCAGCCCCAGCATTTT. V usage is TRBV18 and J usage is TRBJ1-5; the match to TRBD1 covers 8 bases. From germline, CDR1 is KGHSH and CDR2 LQKENI. Trimming removed 2 bases from V and 6 bases from J; junction bases left unmatched: 9. There are 16 residues in the CDR3.

The chain has TRBV19 and TRBJ2-1, with 8 bases aligning to TRBD2. The germline gives CDR1 LNHDA, CDR2 SQIVND (reference sequence). After removal of 4 bases from V and 4 bases from J, the junction contained 9 bases not matched to a gene. This CDR3 spans 16 amino acids. The CDR3 coding sequence is TGTGCCAGTAGTACCCCCTCGGGGGGGACATACAATGAGCAGTTCTTC. Its protein product is CASSTPSGGTYNEQFF.

The rearrangement uses TRBV6-1 and TRBJ2-1; D gene ambiguous. Trimming removed 6 bases from V and 7 bases from J, with 16 bases in between. The length of the CDR3 is 14 residues. Germline CDR1 and CDR2: MNHNS and SASEGT. This chain's CDR3 is CASSDRLVRNEQFF. Here the CDR3 DNA reads TGTGCCAGCAGCGATAGGCTAGTAAGGAATGAGCAGTTCTTC.

This clone was seen just once. J is TRBJ2-2 and V is TRBV18, with D unresolved. The CDR3 has 14 residues. The germline V and J ends were trimmed by 2 bases and 3 bases, with 7 bases remaining between them. Germline V gene sequence: CDR1 KGHSH, CDR2 LQKENI. The chain's CDR3 is CASSPDLYTGELFF. The CDR3 nucleotides read TGTGCCAGCTCACCAGACCTATACACCGGGGAGCTGTTTTTT.

V is TRBV27 and J is TRBJ1-1; 7 bases line up with TRBD1. Germline CDR1 reads MNHEY; CDR2 reads SMNVEV (reference sequence). CDR3 length equals 16 residues. Trimming cost V 5 bases and J 2 bases; bases outside gene matches: 11. CDR3 protein: CASSTTPTGRNTEAFF. In nucleotides, the CDR3 is TGTGCCAGCAGTACCACTCCGACAGGGAGAAACACTGAAGCTTTCTTT.

The V gene is TRBV6-5, the J gene TRBJ1-2; 10 bases agree with TRBD1. The CDR3 contains 15 residues. J gave up 3 bases and V 5 bases, and 6 bases lay outside the gene matches. Per germline, CDR1 MNHEY and CDR2 SVGAGI. In DNA form, the CDR3 reads TGTGCCAGCAGTACCCTCGGGACAGGGGACTATGGCTACACCTTC. Its protein is CASSTLGTGDYGYTF.

The chain employs TRBV7-6 and TRBJ1-1; 7 bases are shared with TRBD1. CDR3 length equals 13 residues. J was trimmed by 8 bases and V by 1 base; bases with no gene match: 4. From germline, CDR1 is SGHVS and CDR2 FNYEAQ. The CDR3 loop reads CASSLVGGQEAFF. The CDR3 nucleotides read TGTGCCAGCAGCTTAGTGGGGGGACAGGAAGCTTTCTTT.

The chain joins TRBV6-1 to TRBJ2-6; weak D call: TRBD2 (7 bases). The CDR3 consists of 17 residues. From germline, CDR1 is MNHNS and CDR2 SASEGT. Trimming shortened V by 4 bases and J by 4 bases, and 17 bases separated the two germline ends. CDR3 coding DNA: TGTGCCAGCAGTGTTGGGGGGGCGTTAACCGGGGCCAACGTCCTGACTTTC. This gives the protein CASSVGGALTGANVLTF.

This chain links TRBV11-2 with TRBJ2-3; TRBD2 is a possible D gene (5 bases). CDR3 length equals 15 residues. The germline V and J ends were trimmed by 1 base and 0 bases, with 8 bases remaining between them. Germline CDR1 reads SGHAT; CDR2 reads FQNNGV. Written as DNA, the CDR3 is TGTGCCAGCAGCTTAGCGGGGTCTAGCACAGATACGCAGTATTTT. Encoded protein: CASSLAGSSTDTQYF.

This chain links TRBV29-1 with TRBJ2-3; 11 bases agree with TRBD2. CDR3 length equals 15 residues. With V trimmed by 4 bases and J by 4 bases, 7 bases remained unmatched. Germline V gene data show CDR1 as SQVTM and CDR2 as ANQGSEA. The CDR3, as DNA: TGCAGCGTTGTTCTAGCGGGGGGTAGTGCAGATACGCAGTATTTT. Its protein is CSVVLAGGSADTQYF.

The V gene is TRBV2, the J gene TRBJ1-2, with unresolved D. CDR3 size: 13 residues. The V end lost 4 bases, the J end lost 2 bases, and 8 bases lay between the germline ends. Looked up from germline, CDR1 is SNHLY and CDR2 is FYNNEI. This chain's CDR3 is CASSADINYGYTF. The CDR3 nucleotides read TGTGCCAGCAGTGCCGACATCAACTATGGCTACACCTTC.

The chain employs TRBV28 and TRBJ1-1; 8 bases agree with TRBD1. Trimming cost V 5 bases and J 1 base; bases outside gene matches: 6. Germline values: CDR1 MDHEN, CDR2 SYDVKM. There are 15 residues in the CDR3. The CDR3 DNA is TGTGCCAGCAGTCTGAGGACAGGGCGGAACACTGAAGCTTTCTTT. It codes for CASSLRTGRNTEAFF.

The V gene is TRBV9, the J gene TRBJ1-2; TRBD1 matches 7 bases. CDR3 size: 16 residues. J lost 3 bases, V lost 4 bases, and 12 bases had no gene match. Per germline, CDR1 SGDLS and CDR2 YYNGEE. For the CDR3, the DNA is TGTGCCAGCAGCCCCTCCGGGACAGCTGGGGACTATGGCTACACCTTC. Amino acid sequence: CASSPSGTAGDYGYTF. Full variable domain (missing parts from reference TRBV9 and TRBJ1-2): DSGVTQTPKHLITATGQRVTLRCSPRSGDLSVYWYQQSLDQGLQFLIQYYNGEERAKGNILERFSAQQFPDLHSELNLSSLELGDSALYFCASSPSGTAGDYGYTFGSGTRLTVV.

The rearrangement links TRBV6-5 to TRBJ2-5; D call uncertain. The CDR3 loop spans 13 amino acids. Trimming took 0 bases from V and 3 from J, leaving 5 bases between them. Germline-derived CDR1 and CDR2 are MNHEY and SVGAGI. CDR3 bases: TGTGCCAGCAGTTACTCGGCGGAAGAGACCCAGTACTTC. Protein product: CASSYSAEETQYF.

This clone was counted a single time. The same CDR3 arises from other DNA sequences in this sample as well. The chain uses TRBV7-8 and TRBJ1-1; D unresolved. CDR3 length: 13 amino acids. Germline CDR1 and CDR2: SGHVS and FQNEAQ. Trimming took 3 bases from V and 2 from J, leaving 7 bases between them. Written as DNA, the CDR3 is TGTGCCAGCAGCTTGACACCTAACACTGAAGCTTTCTTT. Protein sequence: CASSLTPNTEAFF.

V is TRBV30 and J is TRBJ1-5; D remains ambiguous. V was cut by 2 bases and J by 3 bases, with 8 bases left in between. CDR3 length: 13 amino acids. Germline loops: CDR1 GTSNPN, CDR2 SVGIG (reference sequence). Written as DNA, the CDR3 is TGTGCCTGGAGTCCTTCGCTCAATCAGCCCCAGCATTTT. It specifies CAWSPSLNQPQHF.

This clone was detected only once. The chain joins TRBV13 to TRBJ2-3, with 10 bases fitting TRBD2. The junction had 3 bases not matched to a gene; V was cut back by 5 bases and J by 4 bases. The length of the CDR3 is 14 residues. Germline CDR1 reads PRHDT; CDR2 reads FYEKMQ (reference sequence). The CDR3 region has the DNA TGTGCCAGCAGCCCAAGCGGGGGGGCAGATACGCAGTATTTT. Amino acid sequence: CASSPSGGADTQYF.

The rearrangement uses TRBV1 and TRBJ1-2; the D call of TRBD1 is as the table states it, not checked on the DNA. TRBV1 is shown as a pseudogene. The CDR3 extends over 14 amino acids. In nucleotides, the CDR3 is TGCACCAGCAGCCAAGAACAGGGGGCCCGGGGCTACACCTTC. Translated, it gives CTSSQEQGARGYTF.

The chain combines TRBV27 with TRBJ2-7, with 11 bases identical to TRBD2. Germline V gene sequence: CDR1 MNHEY, CDR2 SMNVEV (reference sequence). The CDR3 loop spans 14 amino acids. The J segment lost 2 bases and the V segment lost 6 bases, leaving 3 bases of the junction unmatched. The CDR3 here is CASRGLAATYEQYF. The CDR3 DNA sequence: TGTGCCAGCAGGGGACTAGCGGCGACCTACGAGCAGTACTTC.